Each of the 9 T cell receptor beta chains below was sequenced from the same sample in a study of shared clonotypes between healthy human individuals. The method was immunoSEQ multiplex PCR; TCRdb's version includes in-frame clones alone and lacks a portion of them. The table records 1,100,000 or so clones, about 84% of them present only once. The sequenced sample consisted of memory CD4+ T cells from PBMCs. Subset given: CD45RA-negative fraction. These receptors were obtained from a man aged 18-30 years in good health. Some clones in this sample may be carry-over from other donors' samples.

The CDR3, as DNA: TGCGCCAGCAGCCCAACACTGAACACCGGGGAGCTGTTTTTT. Protein product: CASSPTLNTGELFF. This chain joins TRBV5-1 and TRBJ2-2; D gene uncertain. Trimming left V 4 bases short and J 1 base short, with 8 bases between. CDR1 and CDR2 from the germline V gene are SGHRS and YFSETQ. The CDR3 loop spans 14 amino acids.

This clone was recorded a few times. The V gene is TRBV28, the J gene TRBJ2-2, with D hard to call. The CDR3 is 13 residues long. V was trimmed by 6 bases and J by 6 bases, leaving 11 bases between them. CDR1 is MDHEN, CDR2 SYDVKM, per germline. Written as DNA, the CDR3 is TGTGCCAGCAGGGCAGAATTACCCGGGGAGCTGTTTTTT. Its translation is CASRAELPGELFF.

The table lists this clone with a few counts. The chain couples TRBV30 to TRBJ1-2; D is ambiguous. The V and J ends lost 3 bases and 7 bases respectively, with 18 bases between them. The V gene's germline CDR1 is GTSNPN and CDR2 SVGIG (reference sequence). CDR3 size: 14 residues. The CDR3 nucleotides are TGTGCCTGGAGGGGAAAAAGAAAGGGCGCTGGCTACACCTTC. As protein: CAWRGKRKGAGYTF. The entire variable domain, with the rest obtained from reference TRBV30 and TRBJ1-2, is as follows: SQTIHQWPATLVQPVGSPLSLECTVEGTSNPNLYWYRQAAGRGLQLLFYSVGIGQISSEVPQNLSASRPQDRQFILSSKKLLLSDSGFYLCAWRGKRKGAGYTFGSGTRLTVV.

The rearrangement joins TRBV6-1 to TRBJ2-7; tentative D call: TRBD1 (5 bases). CDR3 length equals 15 residues. Looked up from germline, CDR1 is MNHNS and CDR2 is SASEGT. The V and J ends lost 9 bases and 5 bases respectively, with 23 bases between them. In DNA, the CDR3 is TGTGCCAGTCTCTTCTGGGGCCGACAGCAAAACGAGCAGTACTTC. The encoded protein is CASLFWGRQQNEQYF.

The chain employs TRBV18 and TRBJ2-3; no clear D. This CDR3 is built from 13 residues. V dropped 4 bases and J dropped 0 bases, with 5 bases sitting between them. Germline loops: CDR1 KGHSH, CDR2 LQKENI. CDR3 sequence reads: CASSRLSTDTQYF. The CDR3 nucleotides are TGTGCCAGCTCACGCCTGAGCACAGATACGCAGTATTTT.

The table lists this clone with many counts. The rearrangement links TRBV7-9 to TRBJ2-1; no firm D call. This CDR3 has 16 residues. Trimming took off 1 base at V and 6 bases at J, with 16 bases between the two ends. Germline-derived CDR1 and CDR2 are SEHNR and FQNEAQ (reference sequence). This CDR3 reads CASSLGSAPGGNEQFF. CDR3 in DNA: TGTGCCAGCAGCTTAGGGTCAGCGCCAGGTGGCAATGAGCAGTTCTTC. Filled out from reference TRBV7-9 and TRBJ2-1, the complete variable domain reads DTGVSQNPRHKITKRGQNVTFRCDPISEHNRLYWYRQTLGQGPEFLTYFQNEAQLEKSRLLSDRFSAERPKGSFSTLEIQRTEQGDSAMYLCASSLGSAPGGNEQFFGPGTRLTVL.

J is TRBJ2-5 and V is TRBV5-1; 10 bases match TRBD2. J lost 4 bases, V lost 6 bases, and 9 bases had no gene match. Germline V CDR1 and CDR2: SGHRS, YFSETQ. The CDR3 loop spans 15 amino acids. Here the CDR3 DNA reads TGCGCCAGCACCTTACTAGCGGGACGGGGAGAGACCCAGTACTTC. It codes for CASTLLAGRGETQYF.

The chain combines TRBV27 with TRBJ2-3; 14 bases fit TRBD2. The CDR3 sequence is 18 residues long. The V segment lost 4 bases and the J segment 4 bases; nucleotides outside the gene matches: 10. CDR1 is MNHEY, CDR2 SMNVEV, per germline (reference sequence). As DNA, the CDR3 is TGTGCCAGCAGTTCCTCGGGACTAGCGGGAGTCAAGGCAGATACGCAGTATTTT. It codes for CASSSSGLAGVKADTQYF.

This chain uses TRBV2 with TRBJ2-7, with D possibly called TRBD1 or TRBD2 (5 bases each). Germline values: CDR1 SNHLY, CDR2 FYNNEI. This CDR3 is 14 amino acids long. Deletions cut 3 bases from V and 7 bases from J, with 16 bases between. The CDR3 sequence: CASSDGDPLFEQYF. The CDR3 DNA reads TGTGCCAGCAGTGATGGGGACCCGCTTTTTGAGCAGTACTTC.